The rows below give T cell receptor beta chains drawn from one sample of a study of blood T cells in healthy people across ages. One entry per CDR3 protein results from TCRdb running MiXCR on the 5' RACE reads. Among 700,000 to 850,000 distinct CDR3 sequences listed, 35% to 40% were seen once. The sequencing input was blood. The receptor set was obtained from a man younger than 35 in good health. Each CDR3 is given with its conserved first and last residue. D genes are given only for firm matches. Clone size is given for some rows only: seen once, a few or many times, or a class if the clone is expanded.

v_gene	len	d_gene	j_gene	abundance	CDR3nt	CDR3aa
TRBV5-1	15	TRBD1	TRBJ1-4	-	TGCGCCAGCAGCGGAAGACAGGGCCTCAATGAAGAACTGTTTTTT	CASSGRQGLNEELFF
TRBV6-1	14	-	TRBJ2-7	-	TGTGCCAGCAGTGACCCGGTAAGCTCCTACGAGCAGTACTTC	CASSDPVSSYEQYF
TRBV12-3/TRBV12-4	12	-	TRBJ1-2	few	TGTGCCAGCAGCCTACAGGGTGCTGGCTACACCTTC	CASSLQGAGYTF
TRBV12-3/TRBV12-4	14	-	TRBJ2-5	-	TGTGCCAGCAGTCCGGGACCCAACCAAGAGACCCAGTACTTC	CASSPGPNQETQYF
TRBV4-1	16	-	TRBJ2-5	-	TGCGCCAGCAGCCGAATACCAGACAGGGAGGTCGAGACCCAGTACTTC	CASSRIPDREVETQYF
TRBV6-6	14	-	TRBJ1-1	-	TGTGCCAGCAGCTTCGCTCATGGCGGGGGAGAAGCTTTCTTT	CASSFAHGGGEAFF
TRBV10-2	17	-	TRBJ2-5	many	TGCGCCAGCAGTGAGAACAGGTGGGGAAGAAACCAAGAGACCCAGTACTTC	CASSENRWGRNQETQYF
TRBV4-3	17	TRBD2	TRBJ2-1	-	TGCGCCAGCAGCCAAATAGCTAGCGGGGTGGAGCCCAATGAGCAGTTCTTC	CASSQIASGVEPNEQFF
TRBV12-3/TRBV12-4	19	TRBD1	TRBJ1-4	-	TGTGCCAGCAGCCCCAAGTATCTGGGACAGGGAGGAGCTAATGAAAAACTGTTTTTT	CASSPKYLGQGGANEKLFF
TRBV5-1	14	-	TRBJ1-2	few	TGCGCCAGCAGCCTGCCCCGGGACGGCTATGGCTACACCTTC	CASSLPRDGYGYTF
TRBV5-5	17	-	TRBJ1-6	-	TGTGCCAGCAGCTTTGGCCCCGGCAGCTCTAATAATTCACCCCTCCACTTT	CASSFGPGSSNNSPLHF
TRBV18	15	TRBD1	TRBJ2-7	-	TGTGCCAGCTCACCGCACCGGGACAGGGCCAACGAGCAGTACTTC	CASSPHRDRANEQYF
TRBV12-3/TRBV12-4	13	-	TRBJ2-1	many	TGTGCCAGCAGAAACAGTGGATACAATGAGCAGTTCTTC	CASRNSGYNEQFF
TRBV2	13	-	TRBJ1-5	few	TGTGCCAGCAAGGCACAGACCAATCAGCCCCAGCATTTT	CASKAQTNQPQHF
TRBV20-1	13	-	TRBJ2-7	-	TGCAGTGCTAGAGACCCCAACGCCTACGAGCAGTACTTC	CSARDPNAYEQYF
TRBV25-1	16	-	TRBJ1-4	-	TGTGCCAGCAGCGACCTAGCCACAGCAACTAATGAAAAACTGTTTTTT	CASSDLATATNEKLFF
TRBV2	15	-	TRBJ2-3	few	TGTGCCAGCAGTGAACTGGGGGCGCTGGCAGATACGCAGTATTTT	CASSELGALADTQYF
TRBV20-1	15	TRBD1	TRBJ2-5	-	TGCAGTGCTAATATCCCAGGGACAGCTCAAGAGACCCAGTACTTC	CSANIPGTAQETQYF
TRBV4-3	15	TRBD1	TRBJ2-3	many	TGCGCCAGCAGCCAATGGGACAGGAGCACAGATACGCAGTATTTT	CASSQWDRSTDTQYF
TRBV5-1	13	-	TRBJ1-2	-	TGCGCCAGCAGCTTGAGTCAGCACTATGGCTACACCTTC	CASSLSQHYGYTF
TRBV20-1	16	TRBD1	TRBJ2-5	-	TGCAGTGCTAGAGATCCGGGACAGGACAACTACAATGAGCAGTACTTC	CSARDPGQDNYNEQYF
TRBV18	18	-	TRBJ2-4	few	TGTGCCAGCTCACCATCGACTTTTCCGAGACTAGCCAAAAACATTCAGTACTTC	CASSPSTFPRLAKNIQYF
TRBV4-3	18	TRBD1	TRBJ1-2	-	TGCGCCAGCAGCCAAGATACGGGACAGGGGGCGAGTAACTGTGGCTACACCTTC	CASSQDTGQGASNCGYTF
TRBV7-8	13	-	TRBJ1-5	few	TGTGCCAGCAGCTTAGCGTTTAATCAGCCCCAGCATTTT	CASSLAFNQPQHF
TRBV12-3/TRBV12-4	16	TRBD2	TRBJ2-2	-	TGTGCCAGCAGTTTCGGGAGGGGCCCGAGCACCGGGGAGCTGTTTTTT	CASSFGRGPSTGELFF
TRBV28	12	-	TRBJ2-3	-	TGTGCCAGCAGCCCGGTCGAGAATACGCAGTATTTT	CASSPVENTQYF
TRBV27	16	-	TRBJ2-3	-	TGTGCCAGCAGTTCACCCCTTTTGGGGGGCCGATATACGCAGTATTTT	CASSSPLLGGRYTQYF
TRBV7-9	14	-	TRBJ1-5	-	TGTGCCAGCAGCTTAGAGCAGGCAGATCAGCCCCAGCATTTT	CASSLEQADQPQHF
TRBV12-3/TRBV12-4	13	-	TRBJ2-4	few	TGTGCCAGCAGTTTAGGCGGGGTAAACATTCAGTACTTC	CASSLGGVNIQYF
TRBV10-3	13	-	TRBJ1-1	-	TGTGCCACCCTTGGGGGGGAGAACACTGAAGCTTTCTTT	CATLGGENTEAFF
TRBV6-6	15	-	TRBJ2-3	-	TGTGCCAGCAGTTACTCGGCGGGGCGCACAGATACGCAGTATTTT	CASSYSAGRTDTQYF
TRBV20-1	11	-	TRBJ1-5	few	TGCAGTGCTAGTGGGGATCAGCCCCAGCATTTT	CSASGDQPQHF
TRBV12-3/TRBV12-4	14	-	TRBJ2-7	many	TGTGCCAGCAGTCGTCCAGGGGTTGGGTACGAGCAGTACTTC	CASSRPGVGYEQYF
TRBV20-1	14	-	TRBJ2-7	many	TGCAGTGCCCGCGGGACGGCGAGCTCCTACGAGCAGTACTTC	CSARGTASSYEQYF
TRBV4-3	13	-	TRBJ1-2	few	TGCGCCAGCAGCCAAGATGTAGTCTATGGCTACACCTTC	CASSQDVVYGYTF
TRBV4-1	18	-	TRBJ1-5	-	TGCGCCAGCAGCCAAGGGGTGTTTGGCTCAGTGGGATTTCAGCCCCAGCATTTT	CASSQGVFGSVGFQPQHF
TRBV18	17	-	TRBJ2-5	few	TGTGCCAGCTCCCACCGCATGCCGAGATGGGAACAAGAGACCCAGTACTTC	CASSHRMPRWEQETQYF
TRBV15	14	-	TRBJ2-2	-	TGTGCCACCAGCCGTACACCGAACACCGGGGAGCTGTTTTTT	CATSRTPNTGELFF
TRBV12-3/TRBV12-4	16	-	TRBJ1-1	few	TGTGCCAGCAGTCGGGGGGAGGGAGTGGGGAACACTGAAGCTTTCTTT	CASSRGEGVGNTEAFF
TRBV6-1	11	-	TRBJ2-1	-	TGTGCCAGCAAACCATGGGACGGTCTGTTCTTC	CASKPWDGLFF
TRBV20-1	15	-	TRBJ2-6	few	TGCAGTGCTAGAGATGGTTACTCTGGGGCCAACGTCCTGACTTTC	CSARDGYSGANVLTF
TRBV28	11	-	TRBJ1-1	-	TGTGCCAGCAGTTCTCGGCGCCAAGCTTTCTTT	CASSSRRQAFF
TRBV9	19	TRBD2	TRBJ2-1	-	TGTGCCAGCAGCGGTTCTTTCTCCGGGACTAGCGGAGCCTACAATGAGCAGTTCTTC	CASSGSFSGTSGAYNEQFF
TRBV29-1	14	-	TRBJ2-7	-	TGCAGCGTAACAAAGGAGGGGATTTGGTACGAGCAGTACTTC	CSVTKEGIWYEQYF
TRBV7-3	17	-	TRBJ1-1	-	TGTGCCAGCAGCTTAGGAGGTCGGACTGACATGAACACTGAAGCTTTCTTT	CASSLGGRTDMNTEAFF
TRBV5-1	17	-	TRBJ2-3	-	TGCGCCAGCAGCTTTCTCCAAACAGCACTACGCACAGATACGCAGTATTTT	CASSFLQTALRTDTQYF
TRBV25-1	15	TRBD1	TRBJ2-2	-	TGTGCCAGCAGCACAGGGGGCGCATCGGCCGGGGAGCTGTTTTTT	CASSTGGASAGELFF
TRBV2	12	-	TRBJ2-1	few	TGTGCCAGCAGTGTTATATACAATGAGCAGTTCTTC	CASSVIYNEQFF
TRBV20-1	12	-	TRBJ1-2	few	TGCAGTGCCCGGGGACTTAACTATGGCTACACCTTC	CSARGLNYGYTF
TRBV9	14	-	TRBJ1-1	once	TGTGCCAGCAGCGGGAATAACAGGGCCACTGAAGCTTTCTTT	CASSGNNRATEAFF
TRBV11-2	12	TRBD1	TRBJ2-1	many	TGTGCCAGCAGCTTAAGTCAGGGGGCACAGTTCTTC	CASSLSQGAQFF
TRBV12-3/TRBV12-4	15	-	TRBJ1-2	few	TGTGCCAGCAGGTACAGCTGGAGCCGTAACTATGGCTACACCTTC	CASRYSWSRNYGYTF